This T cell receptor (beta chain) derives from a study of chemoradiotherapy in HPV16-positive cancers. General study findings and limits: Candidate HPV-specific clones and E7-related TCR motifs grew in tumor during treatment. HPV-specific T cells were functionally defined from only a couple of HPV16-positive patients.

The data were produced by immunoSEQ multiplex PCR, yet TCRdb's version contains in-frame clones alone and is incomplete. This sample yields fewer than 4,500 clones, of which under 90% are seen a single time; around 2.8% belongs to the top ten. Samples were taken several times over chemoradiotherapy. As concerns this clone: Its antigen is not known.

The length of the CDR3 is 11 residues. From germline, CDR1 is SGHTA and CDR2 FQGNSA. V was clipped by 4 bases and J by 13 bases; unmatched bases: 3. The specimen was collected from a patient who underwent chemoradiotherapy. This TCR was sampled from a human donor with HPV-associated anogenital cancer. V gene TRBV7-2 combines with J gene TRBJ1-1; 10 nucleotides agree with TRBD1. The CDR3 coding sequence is TGTGCCAGCAGCTCCGGGACAGGGGTTTTCTTT. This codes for CASSSGTGVFF.